This T cell receptor beta chain is from a study of shared clonotypes between healthy human individuals. Study results and limitations: In this cohort, only blood was sampled, and tissue repertoires likely differ. Represented genetic and exposure-history diversity was restricted by having few donors. Estimated richness values were generally larger in naive subsets than in memory subsets.

In the case of this clone: Its antigen is not identified.

V was cut by 3 bases and J by 0 bases, with 14 bases left in between. The CDR3 is 16 residues long. From germline, CDR1 is MNHNY and CDR2 SVGAGI (reference sequence). CD45RO-negative, CCR7-positively selected cells formed the naive CD8 fraction, excluding terminally differentiated effector memory CD45RA+ cells. When replicate PCRs were run on sorted subsets, they used about 200 ng DNA, some 29,000 T cell genomes. Repertoires were generated with immunoSEQ multiplex PCR, while TCRdb's copy carries only in-frame clones and drops some. The sample carries over 750,000 clones, about 96% recorded once. The origin of this receptor is a man aged 25-45 years in good health. The V gene is TRBV6-6, the J gene TRBJ1-1; D remains unclear. The specimen sequenced was naive CD8+ T cells sorted from blood. CDR3 DNA sequence: TGTGCCAGCAGTTATCCCCTAGGTATTATGAACACTGAAGCTTTCTTT. This gives the protein CASSYPLGIMNTEAFF.